This record looks at one TCR beta chain sequence and its context. No antigen is known for it. The data are from a study of cytomegalovirus exposure and HLA in healthy donors. As for the study in general: Out of approximately 170 million T cells, an earlier analysis found more than 95 million unique TCR beta sequences in total. Counted in an early data release were about 85 million unique TCRs from HLA-typed donors.

PCR involved 60 Vbeta and 13 Jbeta primers. Sequenced by immunoSEQ multiplex PCR; TCRdb stores in-frame clones only, minus some. The sample lists 130,000 or so clones; about three quarters were seen once. General study points: Roughly uniform sequencing depth across donors was assumed, possibly incorrectly. A reported reduction in N-insertions relative to the roughly 670-donor mean was seen in an Asian-associated ancestry cluster in a later analysis.

The specimen was PBMCs. This clonotype was obtained from a man in his forties or fifties in good health and CMV-seropositive.

CDR3 amino acids: CASSPLGGRSYSGANVLTF. CDR3 bases: TGTGCCAGCAGTCCCCTCGGGGGGAGGTCGTACTCTGGGGCCAACGTCCTGACTTTC. The chain uses TRBV27 and TRBJ2-6, with 7 bases that match TRBD2. Trimming cost V 5 bases and J 0 bases; bases outside gene matches: 13. The CDR3 extends over 19 amino acids. CDR1 and CDR2 from the germline V gene are MNHEY and SMNVEV (reference sequence).